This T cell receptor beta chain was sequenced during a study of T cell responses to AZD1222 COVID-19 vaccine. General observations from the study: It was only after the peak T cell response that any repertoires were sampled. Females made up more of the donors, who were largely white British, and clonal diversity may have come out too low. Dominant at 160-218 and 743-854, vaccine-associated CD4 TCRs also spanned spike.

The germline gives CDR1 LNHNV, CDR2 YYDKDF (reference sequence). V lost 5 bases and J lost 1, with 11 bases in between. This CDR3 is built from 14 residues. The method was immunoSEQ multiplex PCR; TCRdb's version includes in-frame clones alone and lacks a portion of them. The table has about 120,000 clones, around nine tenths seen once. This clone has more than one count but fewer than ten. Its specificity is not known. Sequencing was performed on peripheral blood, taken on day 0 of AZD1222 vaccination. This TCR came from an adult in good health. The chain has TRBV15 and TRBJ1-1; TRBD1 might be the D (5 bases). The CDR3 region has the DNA TGTGCCACCAGCGGAGGGGACGGGAACACTGAAGCTTTCTTT. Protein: CATSGGDGNTEAFF.